Below are 21 T cell receptor beta chains sequenced from a single sample in a study of cytomegalovirus exposure and HLA in healthy donors. TCRdb's copy holds only in-frame clones and misses some; the assay was immunoSEQ multiplex PCR. The data contain about 170,000 clones, roughly nine tenths of them singletons. Specimen: PBMCs. The source of these receptors is a man younger than 30 in good health and CMV-seropositive.

This chain joins TRBV27 and TRBJ2-1, with 8 bases lining up with TRBD1. The V gene's germline CDR1 is MNHEY and CDR2 SMNVEV (reference sequence). CDR3 size: 15 residues. V trimming: 4 bases; J trimming: 6 bases; junction bases outside the gene matches: 8. CDR3 loop: CASSWETGASNEQFF. Written as DNA, the CDR3 is TGTGCCAGCAGTTGGGAGACAGGGGCGTCCAATGAGCAGTTCTTC.

V usage is TRBV5-4 and J usage is TRBJ2-5; D may be TRBD1 (7 bases). Trimming left V 4 bases short and J 3 bases short, with 28 bases between. This CDR3 contains 19 residues. Germline lookup yields CDR1 SGHNT and CDR2 YYREEE (reference sequence). CDR3 sequence (DNA): TGTGCCAGCAGCCGCCATCCCCTCACGACAGGGAGGCTTGAAGAGACCCAGTACTTC. Its protein product is CASSRHPLTTGRLEETQYF.

The rearrangement links TRBV2 to TRBJ2-3; no definite D call. CDR1 is SNHLY and CDR2 is FYNNEI in the germline V gene. The CDR3 has 15 residues. V was pared by 5 bases and J by 1 base, with 13 bases between. CDR3 DNA sequence: TGTGCCAGCAGTTCGATGACACCAGGCACAGATACGCAGTATTTT. It is translated as CASSSMTPGTDTQYF.

The rearrangement links TRBV2 to TRBJ2-3; TRBD2 agrees at 13 bases. This CDR3 spans 16 amino acids. From germline, CDR1 is SNHLY and CDR2 FYNNEI. The ends lost 8 bases at V and 2 bases at J; junction bases unmatched: 7. The CDR3 bases are TGTGCCAGCTGTCCCGGGACTAGCGGGGTCACAGATACGCAGTATTTT. This gives the protein CASCPGTSGVTDTQYF.

The chain carries TRBV9 and TRBJ2-1; the match to TRBD2 covers 8 bases. The trim removed 4 bases at V and 1 base at J, leaving 10 bases unmatched. Germline V lookup: CDR1 SGDLS, CDR2 YYNGEE. The CDR3 runs to 17 residues. Here the CDR3 DNA reads TGTGCCAGCAGCTCCCATTATTTAGCGGGGTCCTACAATGAGCAGTTCTTC. Amino acid sequence: CASSSHYLAGSYNEQFF.

The CDR3 region has the DNA TGTGCCAGCGGAACGGGGATGGCGCAGTATTTT. Amino acid sequence: CASGTGMAQYF. The chain is built from TRBV7-6 and TRBJ2-3, with D possibly TRBD2 on 5 matching bases. Trimming removed 8 bases from V and 10 bases from J, with 13 bases in between. This CDR3 is 11 amino acids long. Looked up from germline, CDR1 is SGHVS and CDR2 is FNYEAQ.

The V and J genes are TRBV4-3 and TRBJ2-2; 14 bases align to TRBD2. Losses at the gene ends were 0 bases for V and 8 bases for J; bases not matched to a gene: 14. The germline CDR1 and CDR2 sequences are LGHNA and YSLEER. CDR3 length: 20 amino acids. The CDR3 coding sequence is TGCGCCAGCAGCCAAGAGTCGGTCAGCGGCGGGACTAGCGGGAGAGGGGAGCTGTTTTTT. It translates to CASSQESVSGGTSGRGELFF.

The chain has TRBV6-1 and TRBJ2-2; D call uncertain. The CDR3 runs 11 residues. V gave up 5 bases and J gave up 8 bases, with 6 bases separating them. Germline V gene lookup returns CDR1 MNHNS and CDR2 SASEGT. The CDR3 DNA is TGTGCCAGCAGTTATATTGGGGAGCTGTTTTTT. It translates to CASSYIGELFF.

This chain uses TRBV5-6 with TRBJ1-1; 8 nucleotides agree with TRBD1. V dropped 4 bases and J dropped 1; count of bases not matched to a gene: 3. CDR3 length: 14 amino acids. Looked up from germline, CDR1 is SGHDT and CDR2 is YYEEEE. The CDR3 DNA follows: TGTGCCAGCAGCCTAGGGACAGGGAACACTGAAGCTTTCTTT. Protein product: CASSLGTGNTEAFF.

The chain couples TRBV13 to TRBJ2-7; D remains unclear. V was cut by 4 bases and J by 1 base, with 8 bases left in between. CDR3 length equals 13 residues. Germline values: CDR1 PRHDT, CDR2 FYEKMQ (reference sequence). The CDR3 coding sequence is TGTGCCAGCAGCTCCGGCAGGTCCTACGAGCAGTACTTC. Translating gives CASSSGRSYEQYF.

The rearrangement uses TRBV4-3 and TRBJ2-7; unclear D gene. Germline V gives CDR1 LGHNA, CDR2 YSLEER. Trimming took 1 base from V and 4 from J, leaving 11 bases between them. The CDR3 totals 14 residues. The CDR3 region is CASSQASSGYEQYF. As DNA, the CDR3 is TGCGCCAGCAGCCAAGCCTCGTCAGGTTACGAGCAGTACTTC.

CDR3 nucleotides: TGTGCCAGCAAGGCCGGACAGCCGAACACTGAAGCTTTCTTT. Its translation is CASKAGQPNTEAFF. The chain joins TRBV6-5 to TRBJ1-1; D is perhaps TRBD1 (6 bases). Germline CDR1 reads MNHEY; CDR2 reads SVGAGI. This CDR3 has 14 amino acids. V gave up 7 bases and J gave up 1 base, with 13 bases separating them.

The V gene is TRBV10-3, the J gene TRBJ2-7; D possibly corresponds to TRBD1 (5 bases). Trimming removed 0 bases at V and 6 bases at J, with 21 bases between. The germline V gene has CDR1 ENHRY and CDR2 SYGVKD. The CDR3 is 17 amino acids. The chain's CDR3 is CAISESFGTGLKGEQYF. The CDR3 DNA reads TGTGCCATCAGTGAGTCGTTCGGTACAGGTCTTAAGGGCGAGCAGTACTTC.

The V call is TRBV5-1, the J call TRBJ2-5, with 7 bases aligning to TRBD1. Per germline, CDR1 SGHRS and CDR2 YFSETQ. V trimming: 1 base; J trimming: 5 bases; junction bases outside the gene matches: 8. The CDR3 has 15 residues. Here the CDR3 DNA reads TGCGCCAGCAGCTTGAGGGGACAGAGAGGGGAGACCCAGTACTTC. It codes for CASSLRGQRGETQYF.

The V call is TRBV10-2, the J call TRBJ2-1; 8 bases line up with TRBD2. J lost 3 bases, V lost 5 bases, and 3 bases had no gene match. Germline loops: CDR1 WSHSY, CDR2 SAAADI. CDR3 length: 14 amino acids. In DNA, the CDR3 is TGCGCCAGCAGTTCACGGGAGGGCTACAATGAGCAGTTCTTC. Translation gives CASSSREGYNEQFF.

The genes are TRBV5-1 and TRBJ2-7, with 12 bases aligning to TRBD1. CDR3 size: 16 residues. The trim removed 4 bases at V and 3 bases at J, leaving 8 bases unmatched. Germline CDR1 reads SGHRS; CDR2 reads YFSETQ. The CDR3 region has the DNA TGCGCCAGCAGCGGGGACAGGGGGCCGTTAAGCTACGAGCAGTACTTC. It codes for CASSGDRGPLSYEQYF.

The chain combines TRBV27 with TRBJ1-1; D is unresolved. The CDR3 has 15 residues. Trimming stripped 0 bases from V and 4 bases from J, with 12 bases between. CDR1 is MNHEY and CDR2 is SMNVEV in the germline V gene (reference sequence). In DNA form, the CDR3 reads TGTGCCAGCAGTTTATCGAAGGGAGTCGGCACTGAAGCTTTCTTT. Translation gives CASSLSKGVGTEAFF.

This clone was recorded only once. This rearrangement joins TRBV6-6 to TRBJ1-2, with 8 bases identical to TRBD1. This CDR3 region has 12 residues. CDR1 is MNHNY, CDR2 SVGAGI, per germline (reference sequence). J was trimmed by 7 bases and V by 7 bases; bases with no gene match: 5. The CDR3 nucleotides are TGTGCCAGCACCCCGACAGGGGTTGGCTACACCTTC. It translates to CASTPTGVGYTF.

In its sample, this clone was seen once. V and J are TRBV28 and TRBJ2-1; perhaps TRBD1 as D (5 bases). V gave up 6 bases and J gave up 10 bases, with 13 bases separating them. Per germline, CDR1 MDHEN and CDR2 SYDVKM. This CDR3 region has 12 residues. Written as DNA, the CDR3 is TGTGCCAGCAGGAGTCTCAGGGTGGAGCAGTTCTTC. This gives the protein CASRSLRVEQFF.

The chain combines TRBV28 with TRBJ2-1, with 7 bases identical to TRBD1. The CDR3 consists of 14 residues. J gave up 5 bases and V 5 bases, and 6 bases lay outside the gene matches. From germline, CDR1 is MDHEN and CDR2 SYDVKM. The CDR3 here is CASSDRAFHNEQFF. In DNA, the CDR3 is TGTGCCAGCAGTGACAGGGCCTTTCACAATGAGCAGTTCTTC.

This chain uses TRBV4-2 with TRBJ1-2; possible D gene TRBD1, 5 bases. This CDR3 is 12 amino acids long. Trimming removed 9 bases from V and 0 bases from J, with 8 bases in between. CDR1 and CDR2 from the germline V gene are LGHNA and YNFKEQ. CDR3 sequence: CARGDPNYGYTF. CDR3 nucleotides: TGTGCCAGAGGGGATCCTAACTATGGCTACACCTTC.